These 11 T cell receptor beta chains originate from one sample sequenced in a study of CD8+ T cells in alopecia areata. Following RNA extraction, reverse transcription yielded cDNA that acted as the sequencing template. Data came from immunoSEQ multiplex PCR; TCRdb stores just in-frame clones and leaves some out. In the table there are about 150,000 clones, 54% of which are singletons. Treatment here: oral pan-JAK inhibitor, 5-10 mg twice daily. The source material was CD8+ T cells sorted from blood, sampled at week 4, from a patient treated with tofacitinib. Receptors originate from a human donor with alopecia areata.

This clone was observed a handful of times. The CDR3 is CASSPLTRQETQYF. CDR3 bases: TGTGCCAGCAGTCCCCTAACCCGACAAGAGACCCAGTACTTC. The chain combines TRBV6-5 with TRBJ2-5, with D hard to call. V lost 5 bases and J lost 2, with 12 bases in between. CDR1 is MNHEY and CDR2 is SVGAGI in the germline V gene. The CDR3 runs 14 residues.

The V and J genes are TRBV27 and TRBJ2-7; TRBD1 aligns across 7 bases. The CDR3 runs to 14 residues. The V and J ends lost 5 bases and 3 bases, in that order; junction bases with no gene match: 7. Germline V gene sequence: CDR1 MNHEY, CDR2 SMNVEV (reference sequence). In DNA, the CDR3 is TGTGCCAGCAGTCCTCTCGGACAGGACTACGAGCAGTACTTC. Its protein product is CASSPLGQDYEQYF.

The chain employs TRBV5-1 and TRBJ2-2, with D tentatively TRBD2 (5 bases). CDR3 length equals 14 residues. Germline assignment: CDR1 SGHRS and CDR2 YFSETQ. V dropped 0 bases and J dropped 4 bases, with 7 bases sitting between them. CDR3 residues: CASSLVRGTGELFF. Written as DNA, the CDR3 is TGCGCCAGCAGCTTGGTCCGGGGCACCGGGGAGCTGTTTTTT.

The chain recombines TRBV5-4 with TRBJ2-2; 7 bases line up with TRBD1. CDR3 length: 14 residues. Losses at the gene ends were 0 bases for V and 7 bases for J; bases not matched to a gene: 3. CDR1 is SGHNT, CDR2 YYREEE, per germline (reference sequence). The CDR3 is CASSLDRGIGELFF. CDR3 coding DNA: TGTGCCAGCAGCTTGGACAGGGGCATCGGGGAGCTGTTTTTT.

This clone was counted between two and nine times. The chain combines TRBV27 with TRBJ1-2; D ambiguous. The CDR3 runs 12 residues. Trimming took off 7 bases at V and 2 bases at J, with 8 bases between the two ends. The germline V gene has CDR1 MNHEY and CDR2 SMNVEV (reference sequence). The CDR3 coding sequence is TGTGCCAGCACGACCGGGAACTATGGCTACACCTTC. Translating it yields CASTTGNYGYTF.

The chain employs TRBV29-1 and TRBJ1-1, with a possible D match to TRBD1 (5 bases). Deletions cut 4 bases from V and 1 base from J, with 16 bases between. The CDR3 has 15 amino acids. Germline V gene data show CDR1 as SQVTM and CDR2 as ANQGSEA. CDR3 DNA: TGCAGCGTTGCGGGGCGCCCAGCCGGGAACACTGAAGCTTTCTTT. This sequence encodes CSVAGRPAGNTEAFF.

The chain uses TRBV19 and TRBJ2-5; D is unclear. The CDR3 loop spans 13 amino acids. CDR1 is LNHDA and CDR2 is SQIVND in the germline V gene (reference sequence). V was cut by 2 bases and J by 5 bases, with 9 bases left in between. CDR3 amino acids: CASSIIATETQYF. The CDR3, as DNA: TGTGCCAGTAGTATAATAGCTACGGAGACCCAGTACTTC.

V is TRBV19 and J is TRBJ1-4, with D uncertain. V lost 6 bases to trimming and J lost 5 bases, with 16 bases between them. This CDR3 comprises 15 residues. CDR1 is LNHDA and CDR2 is SQIVND in the germline V gene (reference sequence). The CDR3 region has the DNA TGTGCCAGTAGACGTACACCCGGGCAGAATGAAAAACTGTTTTTT. Its protein product is CASRRTPGQNEKLFF.

The V and J genes are TRBV28 and TRBJ2-7, with D tentatively TRBD1 (6 bases). This CDR3 is 13 amino acids long. V gave up 6 bases and J gave up 5 bases, with 14 bases separating them. Germline CDR1 and CDR2: MDHEN and SYDVKM. Here the CDR3 reads CASRLQGMDEQYF. For the CDR3, the DNA is TGTGCCAGCAGGTTACAGGGAATGGACGAGCAGTACTTC.

The CDR3, as DNA: TGTGCCAGCAGCTGGGGGACGGGCAATGAGCAGTTCTTC. This translates into CASSWGTGNEQFF. V and J are TRBV13 and TRBJ2-1, with D perhaps assigned TRBD1 or TRBD2 (5 bases each). The V gene's germline CDR1 is PRHDT and CDR2 FYEKMQ (reference sequence). The CDR3 runs to 13 residues. Trimming shortened V by 4 bases and J by 6 bases, and 10 bases separated the two germline ends.

This clone has only one observation. The CDR3: CASSPSETQYF. The CDR3 coding sequence is TGTGCCAGCTCACCATCGGAGACCCAGTACTTC. This sequence joins TRBV18 and TRBJ2-5; D is ambiguous. Trimming removed 2 bases from V and 5 bases from J, with 3 bases in between. There are 11 residues in the CDR3. Germline V lookup: CDR1 KGHSH, CDR2 LQKENI.